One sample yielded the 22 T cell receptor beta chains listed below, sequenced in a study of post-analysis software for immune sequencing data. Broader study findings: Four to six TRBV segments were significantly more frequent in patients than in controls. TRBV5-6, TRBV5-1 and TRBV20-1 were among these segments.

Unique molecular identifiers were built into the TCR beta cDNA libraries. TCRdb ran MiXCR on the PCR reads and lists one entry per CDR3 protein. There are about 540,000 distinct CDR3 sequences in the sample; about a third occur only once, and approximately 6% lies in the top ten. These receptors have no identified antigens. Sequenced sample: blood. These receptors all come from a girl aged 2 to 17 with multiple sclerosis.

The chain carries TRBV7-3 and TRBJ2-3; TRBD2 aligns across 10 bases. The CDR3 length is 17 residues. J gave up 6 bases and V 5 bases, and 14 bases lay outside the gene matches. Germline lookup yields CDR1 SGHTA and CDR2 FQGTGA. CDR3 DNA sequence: TGTGCCAGCAGCCCTCTAGGGTCTAGCGGGGGATATGATACGCAGTATTTT. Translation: CASSPLGSSGGYDTQYF.

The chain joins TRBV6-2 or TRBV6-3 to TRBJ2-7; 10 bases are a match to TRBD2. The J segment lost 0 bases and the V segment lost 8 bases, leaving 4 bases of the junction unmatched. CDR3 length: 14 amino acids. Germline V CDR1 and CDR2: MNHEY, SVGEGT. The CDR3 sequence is CASRGLADSYEQYF. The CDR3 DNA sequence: TGTGCCAGCCGAGGACTAGCGGACTCCTACGAGCAGTACTTC.

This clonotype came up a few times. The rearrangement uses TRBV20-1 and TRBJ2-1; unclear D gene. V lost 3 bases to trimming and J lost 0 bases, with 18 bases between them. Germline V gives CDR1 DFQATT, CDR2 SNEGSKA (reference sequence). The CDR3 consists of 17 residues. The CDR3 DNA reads TGCAGTGCTAGTAGTGGGCAGTCCTCTAGCTCCTACAATGAGCAGTTCTTC. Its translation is CSASSGQSSSSYNEQFF.

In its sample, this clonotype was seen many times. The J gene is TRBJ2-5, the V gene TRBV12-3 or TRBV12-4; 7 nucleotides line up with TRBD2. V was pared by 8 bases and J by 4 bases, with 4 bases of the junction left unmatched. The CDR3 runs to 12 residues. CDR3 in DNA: TGTGCCAGCTCGGGGGGAGCAGAGACCCAGTACTTC. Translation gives CASSGGAETQYF.

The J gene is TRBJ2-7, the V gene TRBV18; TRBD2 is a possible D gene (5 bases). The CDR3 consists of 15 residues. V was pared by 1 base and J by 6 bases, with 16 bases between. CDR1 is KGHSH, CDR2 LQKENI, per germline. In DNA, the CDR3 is TGTGCCAGCTCACCACTAGGACTGGAGACGTCCGAGCAGTACTTC. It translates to CASSPLGLETSEQYF.

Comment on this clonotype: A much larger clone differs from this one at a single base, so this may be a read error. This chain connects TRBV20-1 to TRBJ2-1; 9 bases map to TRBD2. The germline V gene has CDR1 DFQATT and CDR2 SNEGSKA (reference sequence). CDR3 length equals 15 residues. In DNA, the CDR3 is TGCAGTGCCCTAGGGGCTAGCGGGGCCGACAATAAGCAGTTCTTC. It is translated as CSALGASGADNKQFF.

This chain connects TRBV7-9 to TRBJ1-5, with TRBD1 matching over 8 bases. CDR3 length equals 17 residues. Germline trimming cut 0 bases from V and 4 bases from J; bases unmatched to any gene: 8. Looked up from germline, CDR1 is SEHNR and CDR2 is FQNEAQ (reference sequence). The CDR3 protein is CASSLATGAVWNQPQHF. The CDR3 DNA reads TGTGCCAGCAGCTTAGCGACAGGGGCCGTCTGGAATCAGCCCCAGCATTTT.

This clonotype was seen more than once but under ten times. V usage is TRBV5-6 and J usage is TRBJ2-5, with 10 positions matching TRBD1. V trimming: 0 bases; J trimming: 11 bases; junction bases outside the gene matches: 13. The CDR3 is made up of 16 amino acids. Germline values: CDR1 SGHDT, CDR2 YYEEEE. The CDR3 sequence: CASSLELGTGAFKQYF. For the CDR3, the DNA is TGTGCCAGCAGCTTGGAGCTTGGGACAGGGGCTTTCAAGCAGTACTTC.

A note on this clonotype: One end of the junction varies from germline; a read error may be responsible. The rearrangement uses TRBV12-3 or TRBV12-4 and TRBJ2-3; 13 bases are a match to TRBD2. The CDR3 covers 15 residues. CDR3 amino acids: CTSLTSGGAADTQYF. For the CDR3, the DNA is TGTACCAGTCTTACTAGCGGGGGGGCTGCAGATACGCAGTATTTT.

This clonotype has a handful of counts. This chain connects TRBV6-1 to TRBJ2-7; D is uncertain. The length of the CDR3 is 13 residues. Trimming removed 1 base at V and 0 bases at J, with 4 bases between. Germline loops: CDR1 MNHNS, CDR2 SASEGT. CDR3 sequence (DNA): TGTGCCAGCAGTGAAGGTATCTCCTACGAGCAGTACTTC. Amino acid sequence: CASSEGISYEQYF.

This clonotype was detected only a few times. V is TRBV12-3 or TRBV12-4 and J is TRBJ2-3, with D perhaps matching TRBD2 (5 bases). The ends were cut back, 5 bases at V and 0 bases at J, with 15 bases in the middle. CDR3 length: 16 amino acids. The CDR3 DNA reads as TGTGCCAGCAGTCCCCGGGAAGGGTTCAGCACAGATACGCAGTATTTT. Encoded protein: CASSPREGFSTDTQYF.

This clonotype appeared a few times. CDR3: CASSLGAGVYEQYF. CDR3 nucleotide sequence: TGTGCCAGCAGCTTGGGAGCAGGGGTCTACGAGCAGTACTTC. The chain has TRBV5-6 and TRBJ2-7, with TRBD1 as a possible D gene (6 bases). The CDR3 is 14 amino acids. The germline V and J ends were trimmed by 0 bases and 3 bases, with 10 bases remaining between them. The germline V gene has CDR1 SGHDT and CDR2 YYEEEE.

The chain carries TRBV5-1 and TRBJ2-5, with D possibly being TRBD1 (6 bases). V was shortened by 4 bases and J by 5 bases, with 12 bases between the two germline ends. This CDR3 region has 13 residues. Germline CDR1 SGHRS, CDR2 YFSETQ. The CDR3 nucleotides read TGCGCCAGCAGCCCACAGGGATGGGAGACCCAGTACTTC. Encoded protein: CASSPQGWETQYF.

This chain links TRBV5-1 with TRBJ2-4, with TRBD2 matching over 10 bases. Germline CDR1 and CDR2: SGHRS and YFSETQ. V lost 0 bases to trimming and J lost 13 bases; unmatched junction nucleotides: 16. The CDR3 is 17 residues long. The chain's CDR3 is CASSLEVLAGAHYKQYF. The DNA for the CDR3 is TGCGCCAGCAGCTTGGAAGTTCTAGCGGGGGCACACTACAAGCAGTACTTC. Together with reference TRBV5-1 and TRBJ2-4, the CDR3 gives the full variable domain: KAGVTQTPRYLIKTRGQQVTLSCSPISGHRSVSWYQQTPGQGLQFLFEYFSETQRNKGNFPGRFSGRQFSNSRSEMNVSTLELGDSALYLCASSLEVLAGAHYKQYFGAGTRLSVL.

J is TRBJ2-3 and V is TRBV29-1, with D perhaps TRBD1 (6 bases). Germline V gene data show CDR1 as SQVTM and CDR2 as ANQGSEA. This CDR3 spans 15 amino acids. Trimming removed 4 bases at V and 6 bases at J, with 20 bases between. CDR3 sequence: CSVALGRGVVDTQYF. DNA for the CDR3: TGCAGCGTTGCCCTGGGCAGGGGCGTAGTCGATACGCAGTATTTT.

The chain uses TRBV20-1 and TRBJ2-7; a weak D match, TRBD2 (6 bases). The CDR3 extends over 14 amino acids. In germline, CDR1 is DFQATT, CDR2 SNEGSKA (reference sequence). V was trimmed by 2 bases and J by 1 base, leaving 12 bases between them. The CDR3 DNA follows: TGCAGTGCTAGAACGCGGGGTGGTTCCTACGAGCAGTACTTC. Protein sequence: CSARTRGGSYEQYF.

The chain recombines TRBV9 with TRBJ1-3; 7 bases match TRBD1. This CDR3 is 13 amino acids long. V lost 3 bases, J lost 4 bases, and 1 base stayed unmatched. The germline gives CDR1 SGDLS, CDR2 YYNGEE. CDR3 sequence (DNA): TGTGCCAGCAGCGGGACAGGAGGAAACACCATATATTTT. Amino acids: CASSGTGGNTIYF.

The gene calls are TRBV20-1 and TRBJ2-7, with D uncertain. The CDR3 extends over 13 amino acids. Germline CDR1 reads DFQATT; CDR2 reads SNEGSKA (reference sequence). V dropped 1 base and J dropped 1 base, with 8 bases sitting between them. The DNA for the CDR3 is TGCAGTGCTAGAGTATCCGAGTCCTACGAGCAGTACTTC. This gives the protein CSARVSESYEQYF.

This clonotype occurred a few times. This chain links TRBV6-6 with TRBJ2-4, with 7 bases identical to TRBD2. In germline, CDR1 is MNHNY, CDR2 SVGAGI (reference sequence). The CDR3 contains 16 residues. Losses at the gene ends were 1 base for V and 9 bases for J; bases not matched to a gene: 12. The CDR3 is CASSYLRREVVRIQYF. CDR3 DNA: TGTGCCAGCAGTTACTTACGACGGGAGGTTGTTCGCATTCAGTACTTC.

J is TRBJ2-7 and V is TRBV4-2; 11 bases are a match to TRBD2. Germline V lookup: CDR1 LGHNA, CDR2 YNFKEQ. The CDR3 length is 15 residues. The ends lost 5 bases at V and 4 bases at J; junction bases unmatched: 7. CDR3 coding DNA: TGTGCCAGCAGCGAAACTAGCGGGGGTGTTTACGAGCAGTACTTC. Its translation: CASSETSGGVYEQYF.

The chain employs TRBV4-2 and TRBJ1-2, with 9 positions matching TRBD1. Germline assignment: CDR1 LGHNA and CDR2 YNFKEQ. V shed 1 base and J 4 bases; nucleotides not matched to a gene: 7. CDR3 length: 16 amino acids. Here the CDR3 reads CASSQGYQTGGYGYTF. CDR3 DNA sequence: TGTGCCAGCAGCCAAGGCTACCAGACAGGGGGCTATGGCTACACCTTC.

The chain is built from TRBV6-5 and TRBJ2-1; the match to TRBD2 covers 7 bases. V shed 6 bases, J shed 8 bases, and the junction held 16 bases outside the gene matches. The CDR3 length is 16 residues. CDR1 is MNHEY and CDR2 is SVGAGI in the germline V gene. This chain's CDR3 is CASRRRGVGVWDEQFF. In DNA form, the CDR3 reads TGTGCCAGCAGGAGACGGGGGGTCGGGGTGTGGGATGAGCAGTTCTTC.